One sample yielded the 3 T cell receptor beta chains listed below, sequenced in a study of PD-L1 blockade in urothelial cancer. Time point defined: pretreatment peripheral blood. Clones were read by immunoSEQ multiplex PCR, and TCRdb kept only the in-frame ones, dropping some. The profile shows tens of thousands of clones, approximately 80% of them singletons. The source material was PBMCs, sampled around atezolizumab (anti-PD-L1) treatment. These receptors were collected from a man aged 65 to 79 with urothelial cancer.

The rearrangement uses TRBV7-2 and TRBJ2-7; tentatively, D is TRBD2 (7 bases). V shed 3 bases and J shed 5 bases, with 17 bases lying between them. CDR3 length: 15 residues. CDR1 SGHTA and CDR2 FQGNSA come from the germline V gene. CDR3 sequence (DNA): TGTGCCAGCAGCTTGAGGGGGGGGCGAATGAACGAGCAGTACTTC. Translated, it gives CASSLRGGRMNEQYF.

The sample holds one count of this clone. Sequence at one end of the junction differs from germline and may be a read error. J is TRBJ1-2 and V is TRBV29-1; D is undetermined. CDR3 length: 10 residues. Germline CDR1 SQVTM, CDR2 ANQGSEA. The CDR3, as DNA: TGCAGCGTTGAATATTCCGGTCACCTCTTC. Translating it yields CSVEYSGHLF.

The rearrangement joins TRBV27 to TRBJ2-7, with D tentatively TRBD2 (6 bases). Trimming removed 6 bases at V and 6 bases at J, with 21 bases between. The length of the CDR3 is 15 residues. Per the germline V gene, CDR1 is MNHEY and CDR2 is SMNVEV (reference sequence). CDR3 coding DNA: TGTGCCAGCAGACCGAGGCAGGACTATTCAAGCGAGCAGTACTTC. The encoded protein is CASRPRQDYSSEQYF.